Listed below are T cell receptor beta chains from one sample, sequenced in a study of T cell responses to AZD1222 COVID-19 vaccine. This table comes from immunoSEQ multiplex PCR, and its TCRdb copy is limited to in-frame clones, with some not included. The repertoire consists of around 140,000 clones, with roughly 92% occurring once and the leading ten covering more than 4.5%. The sequences come from peripheral blood, collected on day 0 of AZD1222 vaccination. The receptors stem from an adult in good health. The CDR3 runs from the conserved cysteine through the conserved F or W. Each record gives: CDR3 protein, CDR3 DNA, J gene, D gene, V gene. D genes are given only for firm matches.

CDR3 protein: CASSRLTGGTGELFF; CDR3 DNA: TGTGCCAGCAGCCGCCTCACGGGGGGCACCGGGGAGCTGTTTTTT; J gene: TRBJ2-2; D gene: TRBD2; V gene: TRBV7-2
CDR3 protein: CSALSSYEQYF; CDR3 DNA: TGCAGTGCTCTAAGTTCCTACGAGCAGTACTTC; J gene: TRBJ2-7; D gene: -; V gene: TRBV20-1
CDR3 protein: CASSFAVYGYTF; CDR3 DNA: TGTGCCAGCAGTTTCGCAGTCTATGGCTACACCTTC; J gene: TRBJ1-2; D gene: -; V gene: TRBV28
CDR3 protein: CASSATDGVSSNQPQHF; CDR3 DNA: TGTGCCAGCAGCGCAACGGATGGGGTCTCTAGCAATCAGCCCCAGCATTTT; J gene: TRBJ1-5; D gene: -; V gene: TRBV21-1
CDR3 protein: CATSRVMSGNEQFF; CDR3 DNA: TGTGCCACCAGCAGAGTAATGTCGGGCAATGAGCAGTTCTTC; J gene: TRBJ2-1; D gene: -; V gene: TRBV15
CDR3 protein: CASSEEGVSFPEAFF; CDR3 DNA: TGTGCCAGCAGTGAGGAAGGGGTAAGTTTCCCTGAAGCTTTCTTT; J gene: TRBJ1-1; D gene: -; V gene: TRBV2
CDR3 protein: CASSTLGGSNTGELFF; CDR3 DNA: TGTGCCAGCAGTACCTTGGGCGGATCGAACACCGGGGAGCTGTTTTTT; J gene: TRBJ2-2; D gene: -; V gene: TRBV28
CDR3 protein: CASSSGTPSYEQYF; CDR3 DNA: TGTGCCAGCAGCTCCGGGACTCCCTCCTACGAGCAGTACTTC; J gene: TRBJ2-7; D gene: -; V gene: TRBV5-4
CDR3 protein: CASSLPATNEKLFF; CDR3 DNA: TGTGCCAGCAGCTTGCCAGCAACTAATGAAAAACTGTTTTTT; J gene: TRBJ1-4; D gene: -; V gene: TRBV5-4
CDR3 protein: CATSRGGTGSHEQYF; CDR3 DNA: TGTGCCACCAGCAGAGGAGGGACAGGGTCCCACGAGCAGTACTTC; J gene: TRBJ2-7; D gene: TRBD1; V gene: TRBV15
CDR3 protein: CASSQQGPYGYTF; CDR3 DNA: TGTGCCAGCAGCCAACAGGGGCCCTATGGCTACACCTTC; J gene: TRBJ1-2; D gene: -; V gene: TRBV3-1/TRBV3-2
CDR3 protein: CASSRTGGGNEQFF; CDR3 DNA: TGTGCCAGCAGCCGGACAGGGGGCGGCAATGAGCAGTTCTTC; J gene: TRBJ2-1; D gene: TRBD1; V gene: TRBV3-1/TRBV3-2
CDR3 protein: CASSLLAGNPYEQYF; CDR3 DNA: TGCGCCAGCAGCCTACTAGCGGGTAACCCCTACGAGCAGTACTTC; J gene: TRBJ2-7; D gene: TRBD2; V gene: TRBV4-1
CDR3 protein: CATSDSTSGRSYNEQFF; CDR3 DNA: TGTGCCACCAGTGATTCGACTAGCGGGAGGTCCTACAATGAGCAGTTCTTC; J gene: TRBJ2-1; D gene: TRBD2; V gene: TRBV24-1
CDR3 protein: CASSPPNTLSGANVLTF; CDR3 DNA: TGTGCCAGCTCACCACCGAACACCCTCTCTGGGGCCAACGTCCTGACTTTC; J gene: TRBJ2-6; D gene: -; V gene: TRBV18
CDR3 protein: CASSREPGLTSTDTQYF; CDR3 DNA: TGTGCCAGCAGCCGGGAACCGGGACTTACTAGCACAGATACGCAGTATTTT; J gene: TRBJ2-3; D gene: -; V gene: TRBV5-4
CDR3 protein: CASRQTGAGANVLTF; CDR3 DNA: TGTGCCAGCAGGCAGACAGGGGCTGGGGCCAACGTCCTGACTTTC; J gene: TRBJ2-6; D gene: TRBD1; V gene: TRBV28
CDR3 protein: CASSLGHPNEQFF; CDR3 DNA: TGTGCCAGCAGTTTGGGCCACCCCAATGAGCAGTTCTTC; J gene: TRBJ2-1; D gene: -; V gene: TRBV27
CDR3 protein: CASSLAGGNQPQHF; CDR3 DNA: TGTGCCAGCAGCTTGGCAGGGGGGAATCAGCCCCAGCATTTT; J gene: TRBJ1-5; D gene: TRBD1; V gene: TRBV5-4
CDR3 protein: CASSVGDTGETEAFF; CDR3 DNA: TGTGCCAGCAGCGTAGGGGATACAGGGGAAACTGAAGCTTTCTTT; J gene: TRBJ1-1; D gene: TRBD1; V gene: TRBV9
CDR3 protein: CASSVGVNEQFF; CDR3 DNA: TGCGCCAGCAGTGTAGGGGTCAATGAGCAGTTCTTC; J gene: TRBJ2-1; D gene: -; V gene: TRBV10-1
CDR3 protein: CASSIQGSGYSNQPQHF; CDR3 DNA: TGTGCCAGTAGTATTCAGGGTTCGGGGTATAGCAATCAGCCCCAGCATTTT; J gene: TRBJ1-5; D gene: -; V gene: TRBV19
CDR3 protein: CASSPQRETQYF; CDR3 DNA: TGTGCCAGCAGTCCCCAACGGGAGACCCAGTACTTC; J gene: TRBJ2-5; D gene: -; V gene: TRBV28
CDR3 protein: CASSLRGAGSYGYTF; CDR3 DNA: TGTGCCAGCAGCTTGAGGGGAGCCGGTTCCTATGGCTACACCTTC; J gene: TRBJ1-2; D gene: -; V gene: TRBV5-6
CDR3 protein: CASDLQGNQPQHF; CDR3 DNA: TGTGCCAGCGACCTACAGGGGAATCAGCCCCAGCATTTT; J gene: TRBJ1-5; D gene: TRBD1; V gene: TRBV6-5
CDR3 protein: CASSFQQGSSYEQYF; CDR3 DNA: TGCGCCAGCAGCTTCCAACAGGGCAGCTCCTACGAGCAGTACTTC; J gene: TRBJ2-7; D gene: -; V gene: TRBV5-1
CDR3 protein: CATDRGSGQPQHF; CDR3 DNA: TGTGCCACGGACAGGGGGTCAGGTCAGCCCCAGCATTTT; J gene: TRBJ1-5; D gene: TRBD1; V gene: TRBV24-1
CDR3 protein: CASSDPVRLNNSPLHF; CDR3 DNA: TGTGCCAGCAGTGATCCAGTAAGGTTAAATAATTCACCCCTCCACTTT; J gene: TRBJ1-6; D gene: -; V gene: TRBV6-1
CDR3 protein: CASSPRRQGGSPLHF; CDR3 DNA: TGTGCCAGCAGTCCCCGGAGGCAGGGCGGTTCACCCCTCCACTTT; J gene: TRBJ1-6; D gene: -; V gene: TRBV28
CDR3 protein: CASSQDPATGEVNQPQHF; CDR3 DNA: TGCGCCAGCAGCCAGGATCCGGCGACAGGAGAAGTCAATCAGCCCCAGCATTTT; J gene: TRBJ1-5; D gene: -; V gene: TRBV4-1
CDR3 protein: CAVRAKSSHEQYF; CDR3 DNA: TGTGCCGTACGGGCCAAATCCAGCCACGAGCAGTACTTC; J gene: TRBJ2-7; D gene: -; V gene: TRBV6-5
CDR3 protein: CASSEQGINSPLHF; CDR3 DNA: TGTGCCAGCTCAGAACAGGGTATCAATTCACCCCTCCACTTT; J gene: TRBJ1-6; D gene: -; V gene: TRBV18
CDR3 protein: CASSPEPGQSSYEQYF; CDR3 DNA: TGTGCCAGCTCACCGGAACCGGGACAGAGCTCCTACGAGCAGTACTTC; J gene: TRBJ2-7; D gene: TRBD1; V gene: TRBV18